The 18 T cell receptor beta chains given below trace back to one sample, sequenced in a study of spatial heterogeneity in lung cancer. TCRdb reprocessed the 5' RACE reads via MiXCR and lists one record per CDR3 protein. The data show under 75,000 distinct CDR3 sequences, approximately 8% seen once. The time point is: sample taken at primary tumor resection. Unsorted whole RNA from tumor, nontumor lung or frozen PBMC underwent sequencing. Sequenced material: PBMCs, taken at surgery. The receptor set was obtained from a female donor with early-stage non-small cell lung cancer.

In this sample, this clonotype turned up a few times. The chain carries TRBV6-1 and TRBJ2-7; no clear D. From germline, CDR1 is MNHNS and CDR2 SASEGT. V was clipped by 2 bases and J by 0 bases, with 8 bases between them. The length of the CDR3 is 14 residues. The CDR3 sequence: CASSEIGSSYEQYF. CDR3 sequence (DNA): TGTGCCAGCAGTGAAATTGGCAGCTCCTACGAGCAGTACTTC.

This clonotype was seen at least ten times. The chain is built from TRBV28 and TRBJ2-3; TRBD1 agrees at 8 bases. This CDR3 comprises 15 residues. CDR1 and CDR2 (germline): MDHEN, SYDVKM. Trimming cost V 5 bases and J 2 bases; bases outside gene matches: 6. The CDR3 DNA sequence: TGTGCCAGCAGTAAGGACAGGGTGTACACAGATACGCAGTATTTT. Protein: CASSKDRVYTDTQYF. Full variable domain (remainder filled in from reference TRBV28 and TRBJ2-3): DVKVTQSSRYLVKRTGEKVFLECVQDMDHENMFWYRQDPGLGLRLIYFSYDVKMKEKGDIPEGYSVSREKKERFSLILESASTNQTSMYLCASSKDRVYTDTQYFGPGTRLTVL.

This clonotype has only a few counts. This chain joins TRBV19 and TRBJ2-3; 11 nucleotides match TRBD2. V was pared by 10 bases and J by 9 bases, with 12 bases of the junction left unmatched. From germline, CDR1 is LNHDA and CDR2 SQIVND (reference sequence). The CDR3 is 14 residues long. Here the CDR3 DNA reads TGTGCCACTAAACTACTAGCGGGAGAAGGCACGCAGTATTTT. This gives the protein CATKLLAGEGTQYF.

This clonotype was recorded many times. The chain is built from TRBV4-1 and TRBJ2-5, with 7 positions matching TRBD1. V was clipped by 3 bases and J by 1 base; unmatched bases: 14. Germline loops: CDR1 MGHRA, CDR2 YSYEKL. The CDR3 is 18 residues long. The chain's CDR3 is CASSQEHFGTASQETQYF. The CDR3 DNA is TGCGCCAGCAGCCAGGAACACTTCGGGACAGCGTCCCAAGAGACCCAGTACTTC.

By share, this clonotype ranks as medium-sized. CDR3 sequence (DNA): TGCAGCGTTGTAAGGGCCCCTCAGGTTCGTGTCACAGATACGCAGTATTTT. Translation: CSVVRAPQVRVTDTQYF. The chain links TRBV29-1 to TRBJ2-3; D gene unclear. V was clipped by 4 bases and J by 2 bases, with 22 bases between them. The germline CDR1 and CDR2 sequences are SQVTM and ANQGSEA. The CDR3 loop spans 17 amino acids.

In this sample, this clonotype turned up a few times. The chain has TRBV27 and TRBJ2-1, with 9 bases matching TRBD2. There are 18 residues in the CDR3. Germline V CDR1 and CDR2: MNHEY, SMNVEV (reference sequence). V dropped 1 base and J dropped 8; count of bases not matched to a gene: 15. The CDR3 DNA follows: TGTGCCAGCAGTTTATGGGGTGGAGGCGGGAGGGCCGTAGATGAGCAGTTCTTC. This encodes CASSLWGGGGRAVDEQFF.

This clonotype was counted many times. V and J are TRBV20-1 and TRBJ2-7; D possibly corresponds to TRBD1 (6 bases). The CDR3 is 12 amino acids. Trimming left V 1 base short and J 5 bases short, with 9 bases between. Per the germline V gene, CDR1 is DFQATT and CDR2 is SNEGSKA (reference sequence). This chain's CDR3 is CSARGTGHEQYV. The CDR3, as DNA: TGCAGTGCTAGAGGAACAGGGCACGAGCAGTACGTC.

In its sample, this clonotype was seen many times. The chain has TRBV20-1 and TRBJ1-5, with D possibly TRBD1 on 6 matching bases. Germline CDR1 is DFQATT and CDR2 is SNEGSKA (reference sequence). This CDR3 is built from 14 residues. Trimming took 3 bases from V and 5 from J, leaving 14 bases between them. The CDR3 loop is CSASPGTPYQPQHF. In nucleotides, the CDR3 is TGCAGTGCTAGCCCCGGGACACCTTATCAGCCCCAGCATTTT.

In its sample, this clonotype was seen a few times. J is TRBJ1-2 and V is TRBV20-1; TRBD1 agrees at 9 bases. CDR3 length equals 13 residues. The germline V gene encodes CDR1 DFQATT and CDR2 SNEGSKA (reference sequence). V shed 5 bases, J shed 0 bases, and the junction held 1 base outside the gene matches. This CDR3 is CSADRGTNYGYTF. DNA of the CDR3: TGCAGTGCTGACAGGGGGACTAACTATGGCTACACCTTC.

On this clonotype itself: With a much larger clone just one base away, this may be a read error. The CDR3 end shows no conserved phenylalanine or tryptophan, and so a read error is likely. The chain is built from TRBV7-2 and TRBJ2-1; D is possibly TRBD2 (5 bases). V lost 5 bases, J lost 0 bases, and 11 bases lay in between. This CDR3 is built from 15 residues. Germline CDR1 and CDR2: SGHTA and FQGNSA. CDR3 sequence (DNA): TGTGCCAGCAGCGCCGGGGTCGCCTCCTACAATGAGCAGTTCATC. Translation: CASSAGVASYNEQFI.

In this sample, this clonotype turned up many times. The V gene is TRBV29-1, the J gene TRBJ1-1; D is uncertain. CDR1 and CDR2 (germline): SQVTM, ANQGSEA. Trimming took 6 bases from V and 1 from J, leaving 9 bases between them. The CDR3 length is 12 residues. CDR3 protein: CSVGRENTEAFF. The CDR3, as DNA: TGCAGCGTAGGACGAGAGAACACTGAAGCTTTCTTT. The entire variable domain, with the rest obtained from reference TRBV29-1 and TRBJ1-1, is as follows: SAVISQKPSRDICQRGTSLTIQCQVDSQVTMMFWYRQQPGQSLTLIATANQGSEATYESGFVIDKFPISRPNLTFSTLTVSNMSPEDSSIYLCSVGRENTEAFFGQGTRLTVV.

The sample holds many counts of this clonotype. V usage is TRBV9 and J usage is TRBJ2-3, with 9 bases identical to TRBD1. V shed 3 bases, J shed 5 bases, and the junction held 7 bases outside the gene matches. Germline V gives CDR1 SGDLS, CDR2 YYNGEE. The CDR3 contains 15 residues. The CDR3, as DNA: TGTGCCAGCAGCGCCCACAGGGGGCGGAGAGATACGCAGTATTTT. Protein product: CASSAHRGRRDTQYF.

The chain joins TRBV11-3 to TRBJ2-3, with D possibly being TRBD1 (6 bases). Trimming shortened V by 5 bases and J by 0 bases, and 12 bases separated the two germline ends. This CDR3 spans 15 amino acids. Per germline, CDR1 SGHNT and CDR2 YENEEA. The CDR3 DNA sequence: TGTGCCAGCAGCACACAGGGTTCTAGCACAGATACGCAGTATTTT. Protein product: CASSTQGSSTDTQYF.

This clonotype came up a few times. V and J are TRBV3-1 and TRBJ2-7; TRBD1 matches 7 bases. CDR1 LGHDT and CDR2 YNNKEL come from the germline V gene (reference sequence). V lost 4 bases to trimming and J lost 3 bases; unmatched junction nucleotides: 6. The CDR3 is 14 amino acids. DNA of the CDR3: TGTGCCAGCAGCCTCTCCGGGACAGTCTACGAGCAGTACTTC. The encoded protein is CASSLSGTVYEQYF.

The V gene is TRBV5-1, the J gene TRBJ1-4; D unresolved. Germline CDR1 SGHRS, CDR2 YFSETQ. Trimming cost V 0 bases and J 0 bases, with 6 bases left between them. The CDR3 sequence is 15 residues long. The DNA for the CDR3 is TGCGCCAGCAGCTTGGGGTCTACAACTAATGAAAAACTGTTTTTT. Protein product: CASSLGSTTNEKLFF. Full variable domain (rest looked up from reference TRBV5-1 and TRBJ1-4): KAGVTQTPRYLIKTRGQQVTLSCSPISGHRSVSWYQQTPGQGLQFLFEYFSETQRNKGNFPGRFSGRQFSNSRSEMNVSTLELGDSALYLCASSLGSTTNEKLFFGSGTQLSVL.

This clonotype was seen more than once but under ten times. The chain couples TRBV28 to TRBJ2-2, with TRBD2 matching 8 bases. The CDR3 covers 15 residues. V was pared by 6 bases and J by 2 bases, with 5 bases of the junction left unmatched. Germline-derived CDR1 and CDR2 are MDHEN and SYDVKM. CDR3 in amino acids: CASSLTSGNTGELFF. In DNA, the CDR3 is TGTGCCAGCAGCCTCACTAGCGGCAACACCGGGGAGCTGTTTTTT.

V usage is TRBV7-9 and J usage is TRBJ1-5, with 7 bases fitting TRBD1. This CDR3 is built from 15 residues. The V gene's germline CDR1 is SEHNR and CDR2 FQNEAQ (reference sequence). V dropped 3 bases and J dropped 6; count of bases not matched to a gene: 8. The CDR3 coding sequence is TGTGCCAGCAGCTTCAGCCAGGGGGACCTTCAGCCCCAGCATTTT. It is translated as CASSFSQGDLQPQHF.

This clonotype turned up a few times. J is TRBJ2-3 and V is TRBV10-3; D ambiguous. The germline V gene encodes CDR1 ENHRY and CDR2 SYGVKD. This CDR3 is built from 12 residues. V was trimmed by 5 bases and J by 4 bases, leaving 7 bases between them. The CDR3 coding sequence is TGTGCCATCAGTCCTCAGGCAGATACGCAGTATTTT. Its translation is CAISPQADTQYF.